This T cell receptor (beta chain) was observed in a study of T cell responses to AZD1222 COVID-19 vaccine. The length of the CDR3 is 15 residues. The germline gives CDR1 MNHNS, CDR2 SASEGT. The V and J ends lost 2 bases and 5 bases respectively, with 12 bases between them. Sequenced by immunoSEQ multiplex PCR; TCRdb stores in-frame clones only, minus some. The sample consists of roughly 120,000 clones, 88% of them appearing once. This TCR was recovered from an adult in good health. The gene calls are TRBV6-1 and TRBJ1-4; D is ambiguous. The source material was peripheral blood, sampled on day 0 of AZD1222 vaccination. The DNA of the CDR3 is TGTGCCAGCAGTGAAACCTCCCGACCCAATGAAAAACTGTTTTTT. It is translated as CASSETSRPNEKLFF.